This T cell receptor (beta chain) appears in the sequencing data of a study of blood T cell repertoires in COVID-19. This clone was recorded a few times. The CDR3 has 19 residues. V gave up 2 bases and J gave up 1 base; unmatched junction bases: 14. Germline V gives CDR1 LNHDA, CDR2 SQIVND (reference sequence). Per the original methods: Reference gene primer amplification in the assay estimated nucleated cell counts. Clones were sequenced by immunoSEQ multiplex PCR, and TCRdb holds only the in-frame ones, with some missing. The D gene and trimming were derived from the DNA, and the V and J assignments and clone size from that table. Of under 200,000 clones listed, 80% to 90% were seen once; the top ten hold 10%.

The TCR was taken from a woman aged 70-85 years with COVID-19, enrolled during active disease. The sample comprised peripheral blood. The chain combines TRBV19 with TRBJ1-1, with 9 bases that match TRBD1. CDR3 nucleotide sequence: TGTGCCAGTAGTATATGGACAGGGGTAAGTGGACGGGCGAACACTGAAGCTTTCTTT. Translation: CASSIWTGVSGRANTEAFF.